The 20 T cell receptor beta chains listed next were all sequenced from one sample in a study of blood T cell repertoires in COVID-19. The table came from immunoSEQ multiplex PCR; TCRdb's copy has only in-frame clones and leaves some out. The data contain under 20,000 clones, about four fifths of them singletons. The sample consisted of peripheral blood. All receptors come from a man at least 80 years old with active COVID-19.

The CDR3 spells CATSDADAGGGYNEQFF. CDR3 nucleotide sequence: TGTGCCACCAGTGATGCCGACGCGGGAGGGGGGTACAATGAGCAGTTCTTC. The chain couples TRBV24-1 to TRBJ2-1; 9 nucleotides line up with TRBD2. This CDR3 has 17 residues. CDR1 is KGHDR, CDR2 SFDVKD, per germline. Trimming at V came to 3 bases and at J to 4 bases, leaving 9 bases not matched to a gene.

The chain combines TRBV6-1 with TRBJ2-1; no clear D. CDR3 length equals 14 residues. V gave up 3 bases and J gave up 3 bases, with 9 bases separating them. Germline values: CDR1 MNHNS, CDR2 SASEGT. The chain's CDR3 is CASSDLLRYNEQFF. DNA of the CDR3: TGTGCCAGCAGTGATCTACTACGCTACAATGAGCAGTTCTTC.

The CDR3: CASSRGLAGVPDTQYF. The CDR3 bases are TGTGCCAGCTCACGGGGACTAGCGGGAGTCCCCGATACGCAGTATTTT. V gene TRBV18 combines with J gene TRBJ2-3; TRBD2 matches at 14 bases. This CDR3 region has 16 residues. V was pared by 4 bases and J by 6 bases, with 6 bases of the junction left unmatched. Germline V CDR1 and CDR2: KGHSH, LQKENI.

This sequence joins TRBV7-8 and TRBJ2-3; 14 bases are a match to TRBD2. This CDR3 contains 20 residues. Losses at the gene ends were 2 bases for V and 1 base for J; bases not matched to a gene: 11. The germline gives CDR1 SGHVS, CDR2 FQNEAQ. The CDR3 bases are TGTGCCAGCAGCTTAAGTCCGCCGGGACTAGCGGGAGTGGGCACAGATACGCAGTATTTT. This translates into CASSLSPPGLAGVGTDTQYF.

J is TRBJ2-1 and V is TRBV5-1; a possible D gene is TRBD1 (7 bases). The CDR3 is 14 amino acids. Trimming took 4 bases from V and 2 from J, leaving 10 bases between them. Germline-derived CDR1 and CDR2 are SGHRS and YFSETQ. The CDR3, as DNA: TGCGCCAGCAGCGGGGGGACAGCCTACAATGAGCAGTTCTTC. It codes for CASSGGTAYNEQFF.

The chain combines TRBV2 with TRBJ2-6; weak D call: TRBD1 (5 bases). The CDR3 covers 16 residues. Deletions cut 6 bases from V and 0 bases from J, with 12 bases between. Germline V gene sequence: CDR1 SNHLY, CDR2 FYNNEI. The CDR3, as DNA: TGTGCCAGCAGGCCGACAGTCAGCTCTGGGGCCAACGTCCTGACTTTC. Translated: CASRPTVSSGANVLTF. Full variable domain (outside the CDR3, taken from reference TRBV2 and TRBJ2-6): EPEVTQTPSHQVTQMGQEVILRCVPISNHLYFYWYRQILGQKVEFLVSFYNNEISEKSEIFDDQFSVERPDGSNFTLKIRSTKLEDSAMYFCASRPTVSSGANVLTFGAGSRLTVL.

The chain couples TRBV7-2 to TRBJ1-1, with 9 nucleotides matching TRBD1. Per germline, CDR1 SGHTA and CDR2 FQGNSA. The trim removed 8 bases at V and 6 bases at J, leaving 7 bases unmatched. The CDR3 runs to 13 residues. CDR3 amino acids: CASAQGARSEAFF. Written as DNA, the CDR3 is TGTGCCAGCGCACAGGGGGCGCGGTCTGAAGCTTTCTTT.

The genes are TRBV6-5 and TRBJ1-1; maybe TRBD1 (6 bases). Trimming left V 5 bases short and J 1 base short, with 11 bases between. The CDR3 is made up of 14 amino acids. The V gene's germline CDR1 is MNHEY and CDR2 SVGAGI. CDR3 loop: CASSRQGTNTEAFF. The CDR3 region has the DNA TGTGCCAGCAGTCGCCAGGGGACGAACACTGAAGCTTTCTTT.

V is TRBV4-3 and J is TRBJ1-1; TRBD1 aligns across 7 bases. Germline CDR1 reads LGHNA; CDR2 reads YSLEER. The CDR3 is 13 residues long. Unmatched junction bases numbered 1, after V lost 4 bases and J lost 2 bases. CDR3 nucleotide sequence: TGCGCCAGCAGCCGGGACAGAAACACTGAAGCTTTCTTT. This gives the protein CASSRDRNTEAFF.

This clone has just a few counts. The chain is built from TRBV28 and TRBJ2-2; TRBD1 is a possible D gene (6 bases). The V end was cut by 5 bases, the J end by 5 bases, with 15 bases between. Germline V lookup: CDR1 MDHEN, CDR2 SYDVKM. The CDR3 runs 15 residues. Written as DNA, the CDR3 is TGTGCCAGCAGTCCCCGAAGAGGGGGAACCGGGGAGCTGTTTTTT. It specifies CASSPRRGGTGELFF.

This chain connects TRBV6-5 to TRBJ2-1; D perhaps matches TRBD2 (5 bases). This CDR3 comprises 14 residues. CDR1 is MNHEY, CDR2 SVGAGI, per germline. Trimming removed 6 bases from V and 2 bases from J, with 11 bases in between. CDR3 sequence reads: CASRQTRAYNEQFF. For the CDR3, the DNA is TGTGCCAGCAGGCAGACGCGGGCCTACAATGAGCAGTTCTTC.

The chain recombines TRBV29-1 with TRBJ1-2; 7 bases line up with TRBD1. The CDR3 consists of 11 residues. CDR1 SQVTM and CDR2 ANQGSEA come from the germline V gene. The J segment lost 6 bases and the V segment lost 8 bases, leaving 6 bases of the junction unmatched. This CDR3 is CSSLTGNGYTF. In nucleotides, the CDR3 is TGCAGCTCCTTGACAGGGAATGGCTACACCTTC.

This clone has a handful of counts. The chain is built from TRBV2 and TRBJ2-2; 10 bases align to TRBD2. Germline V gives CDR1 SNHLY, CDR2 FYNNEI. CDR3 size: 14 residues. V trimming: 3 bases; J trimming: 6 bases; junction bases outside the gene matches: 1. The CDR3 protein is CASSDLAGAGELFF. In DNA form, the CDR3 reads TGTGCCAGCAGTGATCTAGCGGGAGCCGGGGAGCTGTTTTTT.

J is TRBJ2-7 and V is TRBV18; weak D call: TRBD1 (6 bases). V dropped 3 bases and J dropped 1 base, with 10 bases sitting between them. This CDR3 spans 14 amino acids. Germline V gene data show CDR1 as KGHSH and CDR2 as LQKENI. The CDR3 is CASSPGQMSYEQYF. The CDR3, as DNA: TGTGCCAGCTCACCCGGACAGATGTCCTACGAGCAGTACTTC. The complete variable domain, with remaining parts taken from reference TRBV18 and TRBJ2-7, reads NAGVMQNPRHLVRRRGQEARLRCSPMKGHSHVYWYRQLPEEGLKFMVYLQKENIIDESGMPKERFSAEFPKEGPSILRIQQVVRGDSAAYFCASSPGQMSYEQYFGPGTRLTVT.

The J gene is TRBJ2-3, the V gene TRBV5-1, with 10 bases identical to TRBD1. Germline trimming cut 4 bases from V and 3 bases from J; bases unmatched to any gene: 2. Germline V gives CDR1 SGHRS, CDR2 YFSETQ. This CDR3 has 14 amino acids. CDR3 bases: TGCGCCAGCAGCCGGGACAGGGGAACAGATACGCAGTATTTT. As protein: CASSRDRGTDTQYF.

CDR3 coding DNA: TGTGCCAGCAGCCCCTCTAAGAAGCGAGAGCAGTTCTTC. It codes for CASSPSKKREQFF. V is TRBV7-9 and J is TRBJ2-1; D is unclear. V lost 5 bases and J 10 bases, leaving 15 bases between the germline ends. Germline V CDR1 and CDR2: SEHNR, FQNEAQ (reference sequence). CDR3 size: 13 residues.

This clone was detected once. The V call is TRBV21-1, the J call TRBJ2-1; the table's D call of TRBD2 was not tested on the DNA. TRBV21-1 represents a pseudogene. This CDR3 has 16 amino acids. The CDR3 DNA reads TGTGCCAGCAGCAAAGGGGGGGTGATTACCTACAATGAGCAGTTCTTC. It encodes CASSKGGVITYNEQFF.

V gene TRBV5-4 combines with J gene TRBJ1-4, with 8 bases aligning to TRBD1. CDR3 length equals 14 residues. The germline gives CDR1 SGHNT, CDR2 YYREEE (reference sequence). V was clipped by 2 bases and J by 4 bases; unmatched bases: 1. Here the CDR3 DNA reads TGTGCCAGCAGCTTAGGACAGGGTAATGAAAAACTGTTTTTT. Its protein product is CASSLGQGNEKLFF.

This clone has just one count. The chain uses TRBV5-4 and TRBJ1-1; no clear D gene. Trimming pared 2 bases from V and 4 bases from J, leaving 9 bases between. The germline V gene encodes CDR1 SGHNT and CDR2 YYREEE (reference sequence). This CDR3 comprises 13 residues. CDR3 in DNA: TGTGCCAGCAGCTTACGAGGAGGCACTGAAGCTTTCTTT. Its protein is CASSLRGGTEAFF.

This rearrangement joins TRBV5-1 to TRBJ2-7; the match to TRBD1 covers 7 bases. Looked up from germline, CDR1 is SGHRS and CDR2 is YFSETQ. J was trimmed by 2 bases and V by 0 bases; bases with no gene match: 2. There are 14 residues in the CDR3. The CDR3 sequence is CASSLGQGAYEQYF. The DNA for the CDR3 is TGCGCCAGCAGCTTGGGACAGGGTGCCTACGAGCAGTACTTC.